These 31 T cell receptor beta chains originate from one sample sequenced in a study of cytomegalovirus exposure and HLA in healthy donors. Primers included in the PCR were 60 Vbeta and 13 Jbeta primers. Libraries were prepared by immunoSEQ multiplex PCR; TCRdb keeps only in-frame clonotypes and omits some of them. The table lists approximately 110,000 clones, with roughly 0.64% in the top ten. Sequenced sample: PBMCs. Every receptor here comes from a man aged 45-65 years in good health and CMV-seronegative.

The chain recombines TRBV27 with TRBJ1-6; TRBD1 agrees at 7 bases. The V gene end was trimmed by 4 bases and the J gene end by 9 bases; junction bases not matched to a gene: 15. Germline V lookup: CDR1 MNHEY, CDR2 SMNVEV (reference sequence). The CDR3 extends over 17 amino acids. CDR3 DNA: TGTGCCAGCAGTTCCGTCAAGACAGGGTGGGTAGGTTCACCCCTCCACTTT. Protein: CASSSVKTGWVGSPLHF.

This sequence joins TRBV7-2 and TRBJ2-1; 9 bases agree with TRBD2. The length of the CDR3 is 17 residues. The junction had 9 bases not matched to a gene; V was cut back by 5 bases and J by 1 base. CDR1 is SGHTA and CDR2 is FQGNSA in the germline V gene. In DNA, the CDR3 is TGTGCCAGCAGCCTACTGGCGGGAGGGAGGTCCTACAATGAGCAGTTCTTC. Residues: CASSLLAGGRSYNEQFF. Together with reference TRBV7-2 and TRBJ2-1, the CDR3 gives the full variable domain: GAGVSQSPSNKVTEKGKDVELRCDPISGHTALYWYRQSLGQGLEFLIYFQGNSAPDKSGLPSDRFSAERTGGSVSTLTIQRTQQEDSAVYLCASSLLAGGRSYNEQFFGPGTRLTVL.

The chain is built from TRBV5-5 and TRBJ1-1; unclear D gene. The CDR3 totals 14 residues. CDR1 SGHKS and CDR2 YYEKEE come from the germline V gene (reference sequence). The V end was cut by 4 bases, the J end by 2 bases, with 12 bases between. The CDR3, as DNA: TGTGCCAGCAGCGCCCAGCGAAGTAACACTGAAGCTTTCTTT. Its translation: CASSAQRSNTEAFF.

The chain is built from TRBV30 and TRBJ2-5; TRBD2 matches at 7 bases. The J call is in doubt because the DNA end fits TRBJ2-7 better. This CDR3 comprises 11 residues. The germline CDR1 and CDR2 sequences are GTSNPN and SVGIG (reference sequence). The CDR3 DNA sequence: TGTGCCTGGGGAAGCGGGAACGAGCAGTACTTC. It codes for CAWGSGNEQYF.

Concerning this clone itself: Other DNA sequences in the sample encode the same CDR3. The chain couples TRBV13 to TRBJ2-5, with 8 bases fitting TRBD2. V dropped 5 bases and J dropped 1; count of bases not matched to a gene: 12. Germline assignment: CDR1 PRHDT and CDR2 FYEKMQ (reference sequence). CDR3 length: 17 residues. In DNA, the CDR3 is TGTGCCAGCAGCCAGCGGGGGAACCAACCCCTCCAAGAGACCCAGTACTTC. Protein product: CASSQRGNQPLQETQYF.

The chain joins TRBV1 to TRBJ1-5; TRBD1 is taken as the D call from the table, unchecked against the DNA. TRBV1 is assigned pseudogene status. CDR3 length: 20 residues. The CDR3 DNA reads as TGCACCAGCAGCCAAGGCAAGGGACAGATAAAGGGCTATAGCAATCAGCCCCAGCATTTT. It codes for CTSSQGKGQIKGYSNQPQHF.

The V gene is TRBV7-9, the J gene TRBJ1-1; D not resolved. Trimming took off 1 base at V and 3 bases at J, with 15 bases between the two ends. The CDR3 runs to 16 residues. Germline CDR1 is SEHNR and CDR2 is FQNEAQ (reference sequence). The CDR3: CASSLGTPTGDTEAFF. The CDR3 DNA reads as TGTGCCAGCAGCTTAGGGACCCCCACCGGGGACACTGAAGCTTTCTTT. The whole variable domain, filled in from reference TRBV7-9 and TRBJ1-1, reads DTGVSQNPRHKITKRGQNVTFRCDPISEHNRLYWYRQTLGQGPEFLTYFQNEAQLEKSRLLSDRFSAERPKGSFSTLEIQRTEQGDSAMYLCASSLGTPTGDTEAFFGQGTRLTVV.

The chain joins TRBV5-4 to TRBJ2-3, with 7 bases identical to TRBD2. CDR3 length equals 15 residues. Germline V gene sequence: CDR1 SGHNT, CDR2 YYREEE (reference sequence). Trimming cost V 2 bases and J 8 bases; bases outside gene matches: 11. CDR3 loop: CASSLSGTLLVTQYF. DNA for the CDR3: TGTGCCAGCAGCTTAAGCGGGACCTTGCTTGTTACGCAGTATTTT.

The rearrangement uses TRBV9 and TRBJ2-5; tentative D call: TRBD2 (5 bases). This CDR3 spans 13 amino acids. CDR1 SGDLS and CDR2 YYNGEE come from the germline V gene. V lost 0 bases and J 7 bases, leaving 10 bases between the germline ends. CDR3 region: CASSVGESGTQYF. CDR3 sequence (DNA): TGTGCCAGCAGCGTAGGGGAGTCAGGGACCCAGTACTTC.

V usage is TRBV6-5 and J usage is TRBJ1-5; D uncertain. CDR3 length equals 13 residues. V was trimmed by 6 bases and J by 2 bases, leaving 8 bases between them. Germline lookup yields CDR1 MNHEY and CDR2 SVGAGI. The CDR3 nucleotides read TGTGCCAGCAGAAGATCGGGCAATCAGCCCCAGCATTTT. This translates into CASRRSGNQPQHF.

The rearrangement uses TRBV18 and TRBJ2-3, with 10 nucleotides matching TRBD1. This CDR3 has 16 residues. CDR1 is KGHSH, CDR2 LQKENI, per germline. The V segment lost 3 bases and the J segment 8 bases; nucleotides outside the gene matches: 11. DNA of the CDR3: TGTGCCAGCTCACCCGGGACAGGGGCTCAAGGTGCTACGCAGTATTTT. Protein: CASSPGTGAQGATQYF.

The V call is TRBV29-1, the J call TRBJ1-2, with D perhaps TRBD1 (6 bases). CDR1 is SQVTM and CDR2 is ANQGSEA in the germline V gene. This CDR3 is built from 13 residues. The V end was cut by 6 bases, the J end by 5 bases, with 16 bases between. The chain's CDR3 is CSVVWNGQYGYTF. The CDR3 coding sequence is TGCAGCGTGGTATGGAACGGACAGTATGGCTACACCTTC.

This sequence joins TRBV5-6 and TRBJ2-7, with TRBD2 identical over 11 bases. V shed 4 bases and J 0 bases; nucleotides not matched to a gene: 3. Germline values: CDR1 SGHDT, CDR2 YYEEEE. The CDR3 is made up of 15 amino acids. The CDR3 is CASSTGTSGSYEQYF. The CDR3, as DNA: TGTGCCAGCAGCACCGGGACTAGCGGCTCCTACGAGCAGTACTTC.

V gene TRBV7-2 combines with J gene TRBJ2-7; TRBD1 matches 7 bases. V was pared by 5 bases and J by 4 bases, with 8 bases of the junction left unmatched. In germline, CDR1 is SGHTA, CDR2 FQGNSA. The CDR3 consists of 14 residues. The CDR3 sequence: CASSRQGDEYEQYF. The CDR3, as DNA: TGTGCCAGCAGCCGGCAGGGGGATGAATACGAGCAGTACTTC.

This rearrangement joins TRBV7-9 to TRBJ2-5; D uncertain. V shed 5 bases and J shed 5 bases, with 21 bases lying between them. The CDR3 loop spans 16 amino acids. Germline CDR1 and CDR2: SEHNR and FQNEAQ (reference sequence). CDR3 in DNA: TGTGCCAGCAGCCCCCCGCGGCAGCAGACGTGGGAGACCCAGTACTTC. This sequence encodes CASSPPRQQTWETQYF.

V is TRBV2 and J is TRBJ1-1; D unclear. The CDR3 spans 13 residues. Trimming removed 7 bases at V and 0 bases at J, with 9 bases between. In germline, CDR1 is SNHLY, CDR2 FYNNEI. CDR3 coding DNA: TGTGCCAGCACGAGCTCTGTGAACACTGAAGCTTTCTTT. As protein: CASTSSVNTEAFF.

This rearrangement joins TRBV19 to TRBJ1-3; a possible D gene is TRBD1 (6 bases). This CDR3 contains 19 residues. CDR1 LNHDA and CDR2 SQIVND come from the germline V gene (reference sequence). Trimming stripped 8 bases from V and 4 bases from J, with 30 bases between. The CDR3 nucleotides read TGTGCCAGTGGGCCGGAGGACAGAAGGGTTGTCGGCAGAGGAAACACCATATATTTT. This sequence encodes CASGPEDRRVVGRGNTIYF.

The chain carries TRBV5-6 and TRBJ2-3; the match to TRBD2 covers 11 bases. The trim removed 3 bases at V and 5 bases at J, leaving 8 bases unmatched. The CDR3 runs to 16 residues. The germline V gene has CDR1 SGHDT and CDR2 YYEEEE. CDR3 sequence: CASSSVAGGPQDTQYF. CDR3 sequence (DNA): TGTGCCAGCAGCTCGGTAGCGGGAGGGCCGCAAGATACGCAGTATTTT.

The rearrangement links TRBV29-1 to TRBJ2-1, with TRBD1 matching over 7 bases. There are 15 residues in the CDR3. CDR1 SQVTM and CDR2 ANQGSEA come from the germline V gene. As DNA, the CDR3 is TGCACCAGGGAAGGGGGCACCCCCTGGGTCGATGAGCAGTTCTTC. Its translation: CTREGGTPWVDEQFF.

This chain links TRBV10-3 with TRBJ2-6; 7 bases are a match to TRBD1. Trimming took 4 bases from V and 1 from J; bases not matched to a gene: 7. CDR1 ENHRY and CDR2 SYGVKD come from the germline V gene. The CDR3 length is 17 residues. CDR3 in DNA: TGTGCCATCAGTGGGAGACTCAGGGGGTCTGGGGCCAACGTCCTGACTTTC. This gives the protein CAISGRLRGSGANVLTF.

The V gene is TRBV4-3, the J gene TRBJ1-1; 7 nucleotides agree with TRBD1. CDR1 LGHNA and CDR2 YSLEER come from the germline V gene. There are 18 residues in the CDR3. V was clipped by 1 base and J by 5 bases; unmatched bases: 16. The CDR3: CASSQARGQPVLRTEAFF. CDR3 DNA: TGCGCCAGCAGCCAAGCTCGGGGACAGCCGGTCTTAAGAACTGAAGCTTTCTTT.

The rearrangement links TRBV10-2 to TRBJ2-7, with 13 bases matching TRBD2. Unmatched junction bases numbered 3, after V lost 10 bases and J lost 3 bases. The CDR3 contains 13 residues. Germline V gene sequence: CDR1 WSHSY, CDR2 SAAADI. CDR3 DNA: TGCGCCACTAGGACTAGCGGGGGCTACGAGCAGTACTTC. It translates to CATRTSGGYEQYF.

The chain employs TRBV7-9 and TRBJ2-3; 9 nucleotides line up with TRBD1. J was trimmed by 2 bases and V by 5 bases; bases with no gene match: 14. The CDR3 extends over 18 amino acids. Germline CDR1 SEHNR, CDR2 FQNEAQ (reference sequence). The CDR3 coding sequence is TGTGCCAGCAGCACTAACGCCTGGACAGGGGTCTTCACAGATACGCAGTATTTT. It codes for CASSTNAWTGVFTDTQYF.

This chain links TRBV20-1 with TRBJ2-1; D not certain. Trimming left V 1 base short and J 6 bases short, with 4 bases between. The CDR3 runs to 11 residues. Germline CDR1 and CDR2: DFQATT and SNEGSKA (reference sequence). The CDR3 DNA sequence: TGCAGTGCTAGAGCTCTCAATGAGCAGTTCTTC. This sequence encodes CSARALNEQFF.

This chain links TRBV2 with TRBJ2-2; 9 nucleotides line up with TRBD1. This CDR3 comprises 15 residues. Germline CDR1 SNHLY, CDR2 FYNNEI. Trimming removed 7 bases from V and 2 bases from J; junction bases left unmatched: 5. The CDR3 loop reads CASIGGQGNTGELFF. The CDR3 DNA reads TGTGCCAGCATTGGGGGACAGGGTAACACCGGGGAGCTGTTTTTT.

The chain employs TRBV2 and TRBJ2-7; D is undetermined. The germline V gene has CDR1 SNHLY and CDR2 FYNNEI. The length of the CDR3 is 11 residues. V lost 4 bases to trimming and J lost 3 bases, with 4 bases between them. This CDR3 is CASSARYEQYF. DNA of the CDR3: TGTGCCAGCAGTGCTCGCTACGAGCAGTACTTC.

The rearrangement links TRBV6-4 to TRBJ2-1, with D hard to call. The V gene lost 6 bases and the J gene lost 0 bases, with 9 bases spanning the gap. The CDR3 runs 14 residues. Germline V CDR1 and CDR2: MRHNA, SNTAGT. CDR3 nucleotides: TGTGCCAGCAGACTACATGACTCCTACAATGAGCAGTTCTTC. This translates into CASRLHDSYNEQFF.

This chain links TRBV6-6 with TRBJ1-1; possible D gene TRBD1, 6 bases. This CDR3 region has 14 residues. Trimming removed 5 bases from V and 5 bases from J, with 15 bases in between. In germline, CDR1 is MNHNY, CDR2 SVGAGI (reference sequence). The CDR3 reads CASSPKGGGTEAFF. The CDR3 DNA reads as TGTGCCAGCAGTCCTAAGGGGGGAGGGACTGAAGCTTTCTTT.

This chain connects TRBV5-1 to TRBJ2-7; D uncertain. CDR3 size: 14 residues. The germline gives CDR1 SGHRS, CDR2 YFSETQ. The V end lost 2 bases, the J end lost 0 bases, and 9 bases lay between the germline ends. CDR3 DNA: TGCGCCAGCAGCTTATCAGGCGACTCCTACGAGCAGTACTTC. Amino acids: CASSLSGDSYEQYF.

V and J are TRBV7-2 and TRBJ1-1; a possible D gene is TRBD1 (6 bases). The germline V and J ends were trimmed by 10 bases and 3 bases, with 12 bases remaining between them. The CDR3 runs 12 residues. CDR1 and CDR2 from the germline V gene are SGHTA and FQGNSA. The CDR3 reads CAISGAYTEAFF. CDR3 bases: TGTGCCATTTCAGGGGCATACACTGAAGCTTTCTTT.

The chain recombines TRBV11-2 with TRBJ1-5; D is unresolved. The CDR3 is 14 amino acids. Germline loops: CDR1 SGHAT, CDR2 FQNNGV. The V and J ends lost 3 bases and 5 bases respectively, with 11 bases between them. The CDR3 coding sequence is TGTGCCAGCAGCTTTGGCGGTGACTATCAGCCCCAGCATTTT. It codes for CASSFGGDYQPQHF.